The rows below give T cell receptor beta chains drawn from one sample of a study of cytomegalovirus exposure and HLA in healthy donors. Using immunoSEQ multiplex PCR, the repertoire was profiled, and TCRdb retains in-frame clones only, with some absent. The sample records 100,000 to 150,000 clones, 65% to 75% being singletons. Input material: PBMCs. All receptors derive from a man aged 40-49 years in good health and CMV-seropositive. Each CDR3 is given with its conserved first and last residue. Fields, in order: clone size, D gene, V gene, J gene, CDR3 DNA, CDR3 protein. The D gene is left open where the match is weak. Clone size is stated in some rows and not others, as once, few, many or a class when expanded.

size: NA; D: NA; V: TRBV11-2; J: TRBJ1-5; DNA: TGTGCCAGCAGCTTGGCGGGATATCAGCCCCAGCATTTT; CDR3: CASSLAGYQPQHF
size: NA; D: NA; V: TRBV19; J: TRBJ2-1; DNA: TGTGCCAGTAGTCGACAGGAAAGCTCCTACAATGAGCAGTTCTTC; CDR3: CASSRQESSYNEQFF
size: NA; D: NA; V: TRBV25-1; J: TRBJ2-5; DNA: TGTGCCAGCAGATTTGAGGGGGAAGAGACCCAGTACTTC; CDR3: CASRFEGEETQYF
size: NA; D: NA; V: TRBV19; J: TRBJ1-5; DNA: TGTGCCAGTAGTGTGGACAGCCCCACCCAGCCCCAGCATTTT; CDR3: CASSVDSPTQPQHF
size: NA; D: TRBD2; V: TRBV19; J: TRBJ2-1; DNA: TGTGCCAGTAGTATAGCCCAACCCGGGACTAGCGCCAGTGAGCAGTTCTTC; CDR3: CASSIAQPGTSASEQFF
size: NA; D: NA; V: TRBV10-3; J: TRBJ1-5; DNA: TGTGCCATCAGTGAAGGCAGGGCGGGCAATCAGCCCCAGCATTTT; CDR3: CAISEGRAGNQPQHF
size: NA; D: TRBD1; V: TRBV7-2; J: TRBJ1-2; DNA: TGTGCCAGCAGGTCTAAAACAGGGGGTAACTATGGCTACACCTTC; CDR3: CASRSKTGGNYGYTF
size: NA; D: TRBD1; V: TRBV10-3; J: TRBJ1-1; DNA: TGTGCCATCCAGGGACAGGGTATCAATGAAGCTTTCTTT; CDR3: CAIQGQGINEAFF
size: NA; D: TRBD1; V: TRBV5-1; J: TRBJ2-5; DNA: TGCGCCAGCAGCGGGGGACAGGGGGTAGAGACCCAGTACTTC; CDR3: CASSGGQGVETQYF
size: NA; D: NA; V: TRBV6-5; J: TRBJ1-5; DNA: TGTGCCAGCAGTTACTCCGCAGGGTTTAATCAGCCCCAGCATTTT; CDR3: CASSYSAGFNQPQHF
size: few; D: TRBD1; V: TRBV25-1; J: TRBJ2-1; DNA: TGTGCCAGCAGTCAAGGGACAGGGGCCCTCAATGAGCAGTTCTTC; CDR3: CASSQGTGALNEQFF
size: NA; D: TRBD1; V: TRBV7-2; J: TRBJ2-7; DNA: TGTGCCAGCAGCTTGTTGGGTACAGGGGAAACCTACGAGCAGTACTTC; CDR3: CASSLLGTGETYEQYF
size: NA; D: TRBD2; V: TRBV9; J: TRBJ2-2; DNA: TGTGCCAGCAGCCGACTAGCCGCGAACACCGGGGAGCTGTTTTTT; CDR3: CASSRLAANTGELFF
size: few; D: NA; V: TRBV7-3; J: TRBJ1-1; DNA: TGTGCCAGCAGCTTAGGAGAGTCTGAAGCTTTCTTT; CDR3: CASSLGESEAFF
size: NA; D: NA; V: TRBV5-1; J: TRBJ2-7; DNA: TGCGCCAGCAGCTTGGAAGCGACGTACGAGCAGTACTTC; CDR3: CASSLEATYEQYF
size: NA; D: NA; V: TRBV28; J: TRBJ2-5; DNA: TGTGCCAGCAGTGGGACAAAAGAGACCCAGTACTTC; CDR3: CASSGTKETQYF
size: NA; D: TRBD2; V: TRBV5-1; J: TRBJ2-1; DNA: TGCGCCACCAGAGGACTAGCAAACTACAATGAGCAGTTCTTC; CDR3: CATRGLANYNEQFF
size: few; D: NA; V: TRBV9; J: TRBJ2-2; DNA: TGTGCCAGCAGCGGTCGGGAACACGGGGAGCTGTTTTTT; CDR3: CASSGREHGELFF
size: few; D: TRBD1; V: TRBV6-5; J: TRBJ2-1; DNA: TGTGCCAGCAGTTACGCTAGGACAGGCTTCTACAATGAGCAGTTCTTC; CDR3: CASSYARTGFYNEQFF
size: few; D: NA; V: TRBV28; J: TRBJ2-5; DNA: TGTGCCAGCAGTGGGCTAAAGACCCAGTACTTC; CDR3: CASSGLKTQYF
size: NA; D: NA; V: TRBV7-9; J: TRBJ1-1; DNA: TGTGCCAGCAGCTTACAGAACACTGAAGCTTTCTTT; CDR3: CASSLQNTEAFF
size: NA; D: NA; V: TRBV6-1; J: TRBJ2-5; DNA: TGTGCCAGCAGTGGGACGTCTTGGGGTGGGAGGAACCAAGAGACCCAGTACTTC; CDR3: CASSGTSWGGRNQETQYF
size: NA; D: NA; V: TRBV19; J: TRBJ1-1; DNA: TGTGCCAGTAGTATTCAGGAAAACACTGAAGCTTTCTTT; CDR3: CASSIQENTEAFF
size: NA; D: NA; V: TRBV6-1; J: TRBJ1-1; DNA: TGTGCCAGCAGAGATGGGAGAGAAGCTTTCTTT; CDR3: CASRDGREAFF
size: NA; D: NA; V: TRBV18; J: TRBJ2-3; DNA: TGTGCCAGCTCACAGGCACAGGTCCCAGGGACGCAGTATTTT; CDR3: CASSQAQVPGTQYF
size: few; D: NA; V: TRBV29-1; J: TRBJ1-5; DNA: TGCAGCGCCGGGGAGCCCCAGCATTTT; CDR3: CSAGEPQHF
size: NA; D: NA; V: TRBV9; J: TRBJ2-3; DNA: TGTGCCAGCAGCACGAGCGGAGATACGCAGTATTTT; CDR3: CASSTSGDTQYF
size: NA; D: NA; V: TRBV2; J: TRBJ2-7; DNA: TGTGCCAGCCGTATCTACGAGCAGTACTTC; CDR3: CASRIYEQYF